The clone carrying this T cell receptor (beta chain) was seen only once. This sample stems from a study of blood T cell repertoires in COVID-19. Whole-study context: Whether acute or convalescent, the COVID-19 samples came from the United States, Italy and Spain. The analysed material was cDNA or gDNA that came from T cells, B-cell-depleted T cells, or PBMCs.

Per the study methods: From reference gene primer amplification, estimates of nucleated cell counts were derived. Sequencing was performed with immunoSEQ multiplex PCR; in TCRdb, only in-frame clones are kept and a portion is missing. V, J and clone size reflect that table, while D and trimming were determined from the DNA. The sample has 200,000 to 300,000 clones; about nine tenths are singletons. V was pared by 5 bases and J by 6 bases, with 8 bases of the junction left unmatched. The CDR3 has 15 residues. CDR1 is MNHNS and CDR2 is SASEGT in the germline V gene. Sequencing was performed on peripheral blood. The J gene is TRBJ1-5, the V gene TRBV6-1, with 9 bases identical to TRBD1. The TCR sequence derives from a woman in her 40s with acute or convalescent COVID-19. CDR3 sequence (DNA): TGTGCCAGCAGTCTCCGACAGGGGGTAGTTCAGCCCCAGCATTTT. It codes for CASSLRQGVVQPQHF.